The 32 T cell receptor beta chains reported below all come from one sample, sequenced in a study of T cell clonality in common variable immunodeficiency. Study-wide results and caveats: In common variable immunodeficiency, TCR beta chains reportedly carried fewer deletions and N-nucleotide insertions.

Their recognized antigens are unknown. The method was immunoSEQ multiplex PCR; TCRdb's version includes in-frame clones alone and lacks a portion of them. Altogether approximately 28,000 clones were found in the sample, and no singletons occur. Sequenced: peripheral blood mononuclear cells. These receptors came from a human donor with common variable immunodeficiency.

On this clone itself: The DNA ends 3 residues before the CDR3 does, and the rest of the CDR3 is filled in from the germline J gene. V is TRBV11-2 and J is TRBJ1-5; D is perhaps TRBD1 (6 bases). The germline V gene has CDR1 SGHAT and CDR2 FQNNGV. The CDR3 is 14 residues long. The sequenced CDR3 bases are TGTGCCAGCAGCGCTGGGACACCCACGACCCCC. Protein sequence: CASSAGTPTTP. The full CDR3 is CASSAGTPTTPQHF.

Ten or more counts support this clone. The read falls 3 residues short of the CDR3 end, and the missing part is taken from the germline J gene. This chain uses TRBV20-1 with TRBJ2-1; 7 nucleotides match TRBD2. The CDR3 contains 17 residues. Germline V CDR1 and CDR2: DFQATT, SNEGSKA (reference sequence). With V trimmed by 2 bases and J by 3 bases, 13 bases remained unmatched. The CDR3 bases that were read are TGCAGTGCTAGATCCACCCGGGCGGCTAGCGGCTACAATGAG. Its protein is CSARSTRAASGYNE. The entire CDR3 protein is CSARSTRAASGYNEQFF.

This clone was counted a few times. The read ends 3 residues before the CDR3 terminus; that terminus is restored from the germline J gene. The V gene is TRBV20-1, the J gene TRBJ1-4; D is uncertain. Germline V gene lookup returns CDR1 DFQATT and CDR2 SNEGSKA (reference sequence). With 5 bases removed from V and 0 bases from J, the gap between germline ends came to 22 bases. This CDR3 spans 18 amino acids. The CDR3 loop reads CSAESGRATFSTNEKLFF. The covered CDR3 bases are TGCAGTGCTGAAAGCGGGCGGGCTACCTTCTCAACTAATGAAAAA.

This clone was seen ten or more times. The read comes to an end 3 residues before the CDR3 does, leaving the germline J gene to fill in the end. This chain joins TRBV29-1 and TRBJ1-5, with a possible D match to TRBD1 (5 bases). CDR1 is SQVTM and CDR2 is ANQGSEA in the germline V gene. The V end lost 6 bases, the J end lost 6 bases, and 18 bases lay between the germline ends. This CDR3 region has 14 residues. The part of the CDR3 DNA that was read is TGCAGCGTAAAGACAGCTGGCCCCAGTCAGCCC. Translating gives CSVKTAGPSQP. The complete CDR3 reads CSVKTAGPSQPQHF.

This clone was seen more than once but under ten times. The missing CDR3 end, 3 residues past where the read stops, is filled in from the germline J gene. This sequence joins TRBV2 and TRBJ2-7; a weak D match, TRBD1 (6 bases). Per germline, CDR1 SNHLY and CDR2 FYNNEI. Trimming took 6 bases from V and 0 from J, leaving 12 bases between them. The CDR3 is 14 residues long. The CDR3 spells CASSIDRTSYEQYF. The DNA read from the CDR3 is TGTGCCAGCAGCATTGACAGGACCTCCTACGAG.

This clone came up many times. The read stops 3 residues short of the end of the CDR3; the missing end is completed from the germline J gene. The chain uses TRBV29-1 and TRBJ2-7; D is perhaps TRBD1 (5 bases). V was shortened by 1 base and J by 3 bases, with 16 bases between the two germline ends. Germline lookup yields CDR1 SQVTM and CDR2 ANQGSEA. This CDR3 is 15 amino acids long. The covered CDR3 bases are TGCAGCGTTGAAGGGGCCTCAGGGAACCGCTACGAG. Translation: CSVEGASGNRYE. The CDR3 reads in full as CSVEGASGNRYEQYF.

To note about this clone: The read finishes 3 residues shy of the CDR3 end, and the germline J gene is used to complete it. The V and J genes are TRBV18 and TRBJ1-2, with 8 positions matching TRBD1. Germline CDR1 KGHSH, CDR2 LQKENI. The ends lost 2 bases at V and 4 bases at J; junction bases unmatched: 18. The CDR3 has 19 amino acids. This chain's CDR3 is CASSPTTGAQRAQVYGYTF. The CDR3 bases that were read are TGTGCCAGCTCACCAACGACAGGGGCCCAAAGGGCACAAGTCTATGGC.

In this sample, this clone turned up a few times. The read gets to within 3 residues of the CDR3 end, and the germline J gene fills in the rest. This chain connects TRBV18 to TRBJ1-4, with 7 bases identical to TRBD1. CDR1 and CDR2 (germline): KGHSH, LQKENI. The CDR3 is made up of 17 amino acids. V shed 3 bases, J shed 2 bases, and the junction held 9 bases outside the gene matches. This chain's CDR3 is CASSPRPLDRTNEKLFF. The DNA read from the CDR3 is TGTGCCAGCTCACCTCGTCCGCTGGACAGGACTAATGAAAAA.

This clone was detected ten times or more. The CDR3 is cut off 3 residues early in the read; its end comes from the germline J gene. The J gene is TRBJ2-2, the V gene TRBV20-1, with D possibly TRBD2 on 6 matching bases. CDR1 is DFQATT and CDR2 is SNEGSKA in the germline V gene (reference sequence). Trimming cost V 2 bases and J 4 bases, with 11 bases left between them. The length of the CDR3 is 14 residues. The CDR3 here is CSARSGPGTGELFF. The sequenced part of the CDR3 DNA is TGCAGTGCTAGAAGCGGGCCGGGCACCGGGGAG.

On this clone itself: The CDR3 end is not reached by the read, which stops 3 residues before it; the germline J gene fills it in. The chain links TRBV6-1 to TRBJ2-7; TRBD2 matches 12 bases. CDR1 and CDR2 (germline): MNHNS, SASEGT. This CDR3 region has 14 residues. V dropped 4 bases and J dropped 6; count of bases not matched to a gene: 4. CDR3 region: CASSGLAGAREQYF. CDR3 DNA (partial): TGTGCCAGCAGTGGACTAGCGGGAGCTCGCGAG.

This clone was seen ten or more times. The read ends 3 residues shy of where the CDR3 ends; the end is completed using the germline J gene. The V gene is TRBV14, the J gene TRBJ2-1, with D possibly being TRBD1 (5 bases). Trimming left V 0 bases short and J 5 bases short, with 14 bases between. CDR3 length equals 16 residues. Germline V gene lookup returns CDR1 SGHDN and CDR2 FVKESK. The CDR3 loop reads CASSQERQGWNNEQFF. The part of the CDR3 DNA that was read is TGTGCCAGCAGCCAAGAGCGCCAGGGCTGGAACAATGAG.

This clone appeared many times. The CDR3 spells CASSESGSSGNTIYF. The covered CDR3 bases are TGCGCCAGCAGTGAGTCAGGGTCCTCTGGAAACACC. This chain links TRBV10-1 with TRBJ1-3; unclear D gene. The CDR3 extends 3 residues past the end of the read, so its final part is completed from the germline J gene. The CDR3 runs 15 residues. The germline V gene encodes CDR1 WNHNN and CDR2 SYGVQD (reference sequence). Trimming cost V 0 bases and J 0 bases, with 6 bases left between them.

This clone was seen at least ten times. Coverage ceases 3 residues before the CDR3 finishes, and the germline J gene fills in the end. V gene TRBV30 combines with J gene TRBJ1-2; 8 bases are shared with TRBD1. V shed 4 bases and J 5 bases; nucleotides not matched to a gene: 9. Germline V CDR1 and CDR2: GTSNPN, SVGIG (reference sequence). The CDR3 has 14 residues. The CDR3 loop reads CAWTSGGRAYGYTF. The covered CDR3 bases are TGTGCCTGGACCTCAGGGGGCAGAGCGTATGGC.

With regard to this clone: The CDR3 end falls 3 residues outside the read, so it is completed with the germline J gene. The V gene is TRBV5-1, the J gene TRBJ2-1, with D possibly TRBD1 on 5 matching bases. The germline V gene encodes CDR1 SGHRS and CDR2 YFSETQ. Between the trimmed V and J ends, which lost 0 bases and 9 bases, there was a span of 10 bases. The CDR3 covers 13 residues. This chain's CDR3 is CASSLAGLVEQFF. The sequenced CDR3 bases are TGCGCCAGCAGCTTGGCAGGGCTTGTTGAG.

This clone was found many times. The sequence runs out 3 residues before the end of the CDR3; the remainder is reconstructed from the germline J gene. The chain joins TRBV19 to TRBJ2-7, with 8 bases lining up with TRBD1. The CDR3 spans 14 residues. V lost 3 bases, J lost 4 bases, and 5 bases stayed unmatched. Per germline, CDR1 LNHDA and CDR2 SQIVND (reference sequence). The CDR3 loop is CASSIKDREYEQYF. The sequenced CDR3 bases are TGTGCCAGTAGTATCAAGGACAGGGAGTACGAG.

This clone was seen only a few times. CDR3: CASSFGDRGYEQYF. Partial CDR3 DNA: TGCGCCAGCAGCTTTGGGGACAGGGGCTACGAG. The chain carries TRBV5-1 and TRBJ2-7, with 10 bases identical to TRBD1. The CDR3 end is not reached by the read, which stops 3 residues before it; the germline J gene fills it in. The CDR3 consists of 14 residues. In germline, CDR1 is SGHRS, CDR2 YFSETQ. Losses at the gene ends were 2 bases for V and 3 bases for J; bases not matched to a gene: 2.

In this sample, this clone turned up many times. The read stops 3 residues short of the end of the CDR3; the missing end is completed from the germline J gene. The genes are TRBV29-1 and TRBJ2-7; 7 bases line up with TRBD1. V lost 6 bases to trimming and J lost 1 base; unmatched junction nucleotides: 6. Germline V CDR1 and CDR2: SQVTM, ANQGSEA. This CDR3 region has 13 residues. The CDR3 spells CSVSGTESYEQYF. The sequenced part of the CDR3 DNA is TGCAGCGTGTCCGGGACAGAGTCCTACGAG.

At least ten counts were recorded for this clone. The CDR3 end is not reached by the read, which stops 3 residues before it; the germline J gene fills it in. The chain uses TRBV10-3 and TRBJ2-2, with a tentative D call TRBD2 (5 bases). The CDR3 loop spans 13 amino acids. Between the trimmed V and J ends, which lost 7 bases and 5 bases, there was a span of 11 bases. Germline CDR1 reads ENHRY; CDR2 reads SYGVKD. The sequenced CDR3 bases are TGTGCCATCAACATTCCGGGGACCGGGGAG. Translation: CAINIPGTGE. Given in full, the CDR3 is CAINIPGTGELFF.

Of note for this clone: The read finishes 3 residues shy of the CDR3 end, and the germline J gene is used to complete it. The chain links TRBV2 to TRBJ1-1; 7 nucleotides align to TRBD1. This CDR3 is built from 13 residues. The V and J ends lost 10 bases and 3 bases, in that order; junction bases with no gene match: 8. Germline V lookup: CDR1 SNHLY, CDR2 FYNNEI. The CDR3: CATPGGLDTEAFF. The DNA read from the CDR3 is TGTGCCACCCCAGGGGGTTTGGACACTGAA.

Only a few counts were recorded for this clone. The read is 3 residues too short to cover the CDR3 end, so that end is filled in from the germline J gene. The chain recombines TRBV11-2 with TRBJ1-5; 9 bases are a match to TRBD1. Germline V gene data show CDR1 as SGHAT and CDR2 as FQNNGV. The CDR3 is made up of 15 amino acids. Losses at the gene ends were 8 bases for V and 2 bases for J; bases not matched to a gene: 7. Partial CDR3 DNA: TGTGCCAGCTCTCGGACAGGGGATGGCAATCAGCCC. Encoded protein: CASSRTGDGNQP. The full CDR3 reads CASSRTGDGNQPQHF.

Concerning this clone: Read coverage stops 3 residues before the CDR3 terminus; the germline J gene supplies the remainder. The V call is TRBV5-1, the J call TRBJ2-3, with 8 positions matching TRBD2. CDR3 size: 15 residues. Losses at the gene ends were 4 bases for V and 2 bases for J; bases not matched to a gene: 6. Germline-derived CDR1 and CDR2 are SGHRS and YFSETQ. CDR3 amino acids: CASSAGTRNTDTQYF. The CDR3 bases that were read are TGCGCCAGCAGCGCCGGGACTAGAAACACAGATACG.

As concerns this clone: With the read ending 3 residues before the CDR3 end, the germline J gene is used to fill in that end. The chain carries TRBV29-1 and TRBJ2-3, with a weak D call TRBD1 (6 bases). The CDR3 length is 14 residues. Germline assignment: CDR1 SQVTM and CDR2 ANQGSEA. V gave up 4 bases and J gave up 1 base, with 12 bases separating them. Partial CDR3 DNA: TGCAGCGTTGGCCCCAGGGGACGCACAGATACG. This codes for CSVGPRGRTDT. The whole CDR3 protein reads CSVGPRGRTDTQYF.

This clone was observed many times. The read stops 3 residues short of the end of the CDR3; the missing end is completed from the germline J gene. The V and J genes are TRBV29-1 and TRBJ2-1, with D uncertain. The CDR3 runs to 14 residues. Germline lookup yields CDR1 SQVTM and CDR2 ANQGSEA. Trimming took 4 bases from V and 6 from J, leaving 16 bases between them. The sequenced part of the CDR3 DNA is TGCAGCGTTGTCCCTGAGGTCCCCAGCAATGAG. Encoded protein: CSVVPEVPSNE. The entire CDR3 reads CSVVPEVPSNEQFF.

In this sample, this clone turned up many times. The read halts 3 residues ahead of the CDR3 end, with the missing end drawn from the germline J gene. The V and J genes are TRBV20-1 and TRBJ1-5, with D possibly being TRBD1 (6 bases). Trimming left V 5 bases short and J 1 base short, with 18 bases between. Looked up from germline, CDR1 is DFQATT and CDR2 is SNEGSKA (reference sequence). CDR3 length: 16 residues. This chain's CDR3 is CSARTEPYRSNQPQHF. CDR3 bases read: TGCAGTGCTCGGACAGAACCGTATAGAAGCAATCAGCCC.

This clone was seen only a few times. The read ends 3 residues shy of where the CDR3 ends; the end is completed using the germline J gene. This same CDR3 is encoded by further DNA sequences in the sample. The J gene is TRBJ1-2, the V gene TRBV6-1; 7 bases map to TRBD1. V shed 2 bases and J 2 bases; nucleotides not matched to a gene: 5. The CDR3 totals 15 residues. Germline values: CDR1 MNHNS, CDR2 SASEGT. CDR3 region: CASSEYLQGNYGYTF. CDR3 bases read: TGTGCCAGCAGTGAATATCTACAGGGGAACTATGGC.

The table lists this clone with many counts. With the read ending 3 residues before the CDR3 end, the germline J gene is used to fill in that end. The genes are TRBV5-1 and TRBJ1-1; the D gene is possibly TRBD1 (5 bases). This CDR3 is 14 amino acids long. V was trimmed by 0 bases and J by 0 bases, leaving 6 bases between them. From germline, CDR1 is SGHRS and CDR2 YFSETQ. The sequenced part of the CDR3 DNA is TGCGCCAGCAGCTTGGGGGGCTTGAACACTGAA. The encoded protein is CASSLGGLNTE. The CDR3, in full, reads CASSLGGLNTEAFF.

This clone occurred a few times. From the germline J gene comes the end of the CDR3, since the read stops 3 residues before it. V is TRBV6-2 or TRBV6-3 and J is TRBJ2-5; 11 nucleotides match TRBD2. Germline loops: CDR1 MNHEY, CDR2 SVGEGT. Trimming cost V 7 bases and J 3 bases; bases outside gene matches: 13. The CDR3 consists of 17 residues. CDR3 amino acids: CASMGFSTSGSKETQYF. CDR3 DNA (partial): TGTGCCAGCATGGGATTCTCTACTAGCGGGAGTAAAGAGACC.

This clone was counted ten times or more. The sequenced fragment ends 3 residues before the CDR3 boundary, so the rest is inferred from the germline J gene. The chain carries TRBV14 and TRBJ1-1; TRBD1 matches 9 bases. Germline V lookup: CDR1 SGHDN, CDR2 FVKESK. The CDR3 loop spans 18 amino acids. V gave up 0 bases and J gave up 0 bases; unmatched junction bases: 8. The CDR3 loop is CASSQDADRGFMNTEAFF. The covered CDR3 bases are TGTGCCAGCAGCCAAGATGCGGACAGGGGTTTTATGAACACTGAA.

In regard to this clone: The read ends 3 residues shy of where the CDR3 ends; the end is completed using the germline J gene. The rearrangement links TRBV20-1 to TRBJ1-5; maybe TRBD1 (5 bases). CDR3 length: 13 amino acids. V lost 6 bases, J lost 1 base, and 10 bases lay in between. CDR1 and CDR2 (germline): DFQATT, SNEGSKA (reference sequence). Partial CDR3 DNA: TGCAGTGCGTCTCGGGGGAGCAATCAGCCC. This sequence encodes CSASRGSNQP. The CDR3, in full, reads CSASRGSNQPQHF.

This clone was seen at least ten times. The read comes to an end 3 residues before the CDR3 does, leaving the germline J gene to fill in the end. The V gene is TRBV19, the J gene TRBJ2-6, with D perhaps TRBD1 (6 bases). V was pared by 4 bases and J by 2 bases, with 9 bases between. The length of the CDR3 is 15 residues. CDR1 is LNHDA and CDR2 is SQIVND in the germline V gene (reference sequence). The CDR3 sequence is CASSSGGAGANVLTF. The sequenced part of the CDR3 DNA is TGTGCCAGTAGTAGTGGGGGCGCTGGGGCCAACGTC.

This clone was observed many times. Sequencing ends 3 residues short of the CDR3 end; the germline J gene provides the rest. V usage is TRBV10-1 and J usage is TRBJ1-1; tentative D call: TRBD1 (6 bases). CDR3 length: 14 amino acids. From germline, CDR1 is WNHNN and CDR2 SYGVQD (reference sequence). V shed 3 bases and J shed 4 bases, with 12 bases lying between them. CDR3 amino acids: CASSDRGAGTEAFF. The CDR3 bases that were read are TGCGCCAGCAGTGATCGGGGGGCTGGCACTGAA.

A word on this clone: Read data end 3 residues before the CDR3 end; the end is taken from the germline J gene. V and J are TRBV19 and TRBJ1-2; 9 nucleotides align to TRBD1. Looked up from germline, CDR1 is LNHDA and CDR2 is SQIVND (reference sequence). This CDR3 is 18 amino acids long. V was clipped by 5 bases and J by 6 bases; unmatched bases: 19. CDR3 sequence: CASSPLRGYRDREDGYTF. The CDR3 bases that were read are TGTGCCAGTAGTCCGCTTCGGGGTTATCGGGACAGGGAGGATGGC. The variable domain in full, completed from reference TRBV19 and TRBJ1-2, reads DGGITQSPKYLFRKEGQNVTLSCEQNLNHDAMYWYRQDPGQGLRLIYYSQIVNDFQKGDIAEGYSVSREKKESFPLTVTSAQKNPTAFYLCASSPLRGYRDREDGYTFGSGTRLTVV.